The T cell receptor beta chain under discussion was sequenced for a study of memory CD4+ T cells and cytomegalovirus serostatus. In the study overall: Of the healthy Belgian adults, nine or ten were CMV seropositive and approximately 25 seronegative.

The sort gate was single viable CD3+CD4+CD8-CD45RO+ cells for memory CD4+ T cells. V was trimmed by 5 bases and J by 6 bases, leaving 17 bases between them. Looked up from germline, CDR1 is SEHNR and CDR2 is FQNEAQ (reference sequence). The CDR3 has 15 amino acids. Profiling relied on immunoSEQ multiplex PCR, and the TCRdb table lists in-frame clones only, not all of them. The table lists 85,000 to 100,000 clones, under 90% of them singletons. This receptor was taken from an adult in good health and CMV-seropositive. This chain links TRBV7-9 with TRBJ2-1, with a weak D call TRBD2 (5 bases). The sample comprised memory CD4+ T cells from blood. The CDR3 sequence is CASSKPGTLANEQFF. As DNA, the CDR3 is TGTGCCAGCAGCAAACCGGGAACATTGGCCAATGAGCAGTTCTTC.